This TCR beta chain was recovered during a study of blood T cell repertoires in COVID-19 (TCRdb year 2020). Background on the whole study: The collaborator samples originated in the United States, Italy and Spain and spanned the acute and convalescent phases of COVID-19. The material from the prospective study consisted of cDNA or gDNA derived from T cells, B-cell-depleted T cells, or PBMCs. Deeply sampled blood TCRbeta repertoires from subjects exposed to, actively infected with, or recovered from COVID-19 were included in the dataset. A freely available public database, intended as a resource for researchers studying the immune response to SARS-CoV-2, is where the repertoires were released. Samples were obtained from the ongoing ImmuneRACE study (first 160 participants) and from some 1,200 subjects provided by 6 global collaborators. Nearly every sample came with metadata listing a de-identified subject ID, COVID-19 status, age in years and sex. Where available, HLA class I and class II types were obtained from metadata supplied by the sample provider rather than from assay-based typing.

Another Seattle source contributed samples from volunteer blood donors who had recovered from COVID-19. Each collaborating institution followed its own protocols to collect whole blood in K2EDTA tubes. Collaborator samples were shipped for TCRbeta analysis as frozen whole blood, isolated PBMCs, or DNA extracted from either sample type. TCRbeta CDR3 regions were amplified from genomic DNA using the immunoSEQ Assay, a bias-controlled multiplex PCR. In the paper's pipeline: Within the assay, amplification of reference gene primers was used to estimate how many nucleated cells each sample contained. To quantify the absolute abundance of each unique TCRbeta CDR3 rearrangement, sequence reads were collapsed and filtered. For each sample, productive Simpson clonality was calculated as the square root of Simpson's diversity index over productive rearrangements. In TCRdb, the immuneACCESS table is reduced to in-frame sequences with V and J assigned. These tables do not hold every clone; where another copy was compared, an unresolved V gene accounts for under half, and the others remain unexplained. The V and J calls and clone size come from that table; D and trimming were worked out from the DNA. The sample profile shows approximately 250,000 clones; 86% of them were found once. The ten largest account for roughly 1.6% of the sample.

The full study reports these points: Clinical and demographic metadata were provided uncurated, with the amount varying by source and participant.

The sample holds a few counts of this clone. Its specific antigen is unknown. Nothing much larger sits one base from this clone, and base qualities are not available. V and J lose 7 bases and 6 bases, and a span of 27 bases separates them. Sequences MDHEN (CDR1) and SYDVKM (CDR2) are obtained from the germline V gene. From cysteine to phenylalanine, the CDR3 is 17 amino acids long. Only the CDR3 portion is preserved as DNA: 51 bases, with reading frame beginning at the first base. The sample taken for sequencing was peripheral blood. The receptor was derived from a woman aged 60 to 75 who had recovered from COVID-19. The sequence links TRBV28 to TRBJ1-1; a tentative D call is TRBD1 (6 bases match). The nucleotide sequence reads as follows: TGTGCCAGCACTCCCTACCGGGGGGCCCAGGGAAGGTCTGAAGCTTTCTTT. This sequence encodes CASTPYRGAQGRSEAFF. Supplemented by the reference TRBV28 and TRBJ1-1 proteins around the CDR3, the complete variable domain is DVKVTQSSRYLVKRTGEKVFLECVQDMDHENMFWYRQDPGLGLRLIYFSYDVKMKEKGDIPEGYSVSREKKERFSLILESASTNQTSMYLCASTPYRGAQGRSEAFFGQGTRLTVV.